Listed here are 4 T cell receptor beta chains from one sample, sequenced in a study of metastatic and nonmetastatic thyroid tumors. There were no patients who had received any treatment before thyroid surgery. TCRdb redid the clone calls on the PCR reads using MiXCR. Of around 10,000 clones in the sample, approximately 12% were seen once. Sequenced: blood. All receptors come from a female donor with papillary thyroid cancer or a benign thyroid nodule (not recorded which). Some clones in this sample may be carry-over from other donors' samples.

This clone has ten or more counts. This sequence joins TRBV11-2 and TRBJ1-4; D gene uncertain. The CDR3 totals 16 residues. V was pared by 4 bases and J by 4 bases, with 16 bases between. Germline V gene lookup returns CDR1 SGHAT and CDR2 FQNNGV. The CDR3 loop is CASSSFREDYNEKLFF. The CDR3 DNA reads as TGTGCCAGCAGCTCATTTAGGGAAGACTATAATGAAAAACTGTTTTTT.

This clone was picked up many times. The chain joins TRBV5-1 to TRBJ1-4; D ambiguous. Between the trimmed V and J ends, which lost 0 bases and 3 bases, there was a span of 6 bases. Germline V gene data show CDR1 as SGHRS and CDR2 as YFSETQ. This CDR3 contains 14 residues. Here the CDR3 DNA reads TGCGCCAGCAGCTTGGGGCTTTCTAATGAAAAACTGTTTTTT. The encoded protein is CASSLGLSNEKLFF.

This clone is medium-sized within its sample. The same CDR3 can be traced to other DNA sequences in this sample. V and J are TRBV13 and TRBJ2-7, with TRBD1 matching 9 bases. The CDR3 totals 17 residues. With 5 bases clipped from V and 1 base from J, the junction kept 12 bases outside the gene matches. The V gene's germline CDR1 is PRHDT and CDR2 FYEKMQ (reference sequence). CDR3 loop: CASSQEARGTGSYEQYF. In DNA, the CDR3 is TGTGCCAGCAGCCAAGAGGCTCGGGGGACAGGGTCCTACGAGCAGTACTTC.

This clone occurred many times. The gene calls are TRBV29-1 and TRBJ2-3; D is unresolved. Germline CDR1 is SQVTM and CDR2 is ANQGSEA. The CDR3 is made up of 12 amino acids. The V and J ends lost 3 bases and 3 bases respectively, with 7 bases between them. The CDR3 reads CSVEWHTDTQYF. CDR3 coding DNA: TGCAGCGTTGAGTGGCATACAGATACGCAGTATTTT.